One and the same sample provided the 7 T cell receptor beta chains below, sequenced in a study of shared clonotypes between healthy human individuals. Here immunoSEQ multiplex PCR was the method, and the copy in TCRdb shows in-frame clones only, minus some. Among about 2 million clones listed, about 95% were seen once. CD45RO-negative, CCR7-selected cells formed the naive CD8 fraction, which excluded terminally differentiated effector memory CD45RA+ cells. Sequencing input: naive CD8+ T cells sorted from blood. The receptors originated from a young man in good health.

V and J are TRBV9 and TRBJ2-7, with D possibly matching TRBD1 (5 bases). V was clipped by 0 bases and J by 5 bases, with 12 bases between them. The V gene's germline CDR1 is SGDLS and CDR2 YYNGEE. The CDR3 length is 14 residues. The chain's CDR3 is CASSVDGVRDEQYF. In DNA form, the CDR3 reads TGTGCCAGCAGCGTAGACGGAGTCAGGGACGAGCAGTACTTC.

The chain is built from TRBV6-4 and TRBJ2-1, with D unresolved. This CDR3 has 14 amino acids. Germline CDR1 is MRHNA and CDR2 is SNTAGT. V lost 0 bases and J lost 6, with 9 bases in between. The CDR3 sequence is CASSDSTKPNEQFF. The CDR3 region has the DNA TGTGCCAGCAGTGACTCGACAAAACCCAATGAGCAGTTCTTC.

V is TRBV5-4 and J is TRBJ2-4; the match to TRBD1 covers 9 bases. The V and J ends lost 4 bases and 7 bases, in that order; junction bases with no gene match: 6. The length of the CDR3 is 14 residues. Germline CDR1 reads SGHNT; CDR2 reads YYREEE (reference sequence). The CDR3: CASSPTGGGNIQYF. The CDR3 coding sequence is TGTGCCAGCAGCCCGACAGGGGGTGGGAACATTCAGTACTTC.

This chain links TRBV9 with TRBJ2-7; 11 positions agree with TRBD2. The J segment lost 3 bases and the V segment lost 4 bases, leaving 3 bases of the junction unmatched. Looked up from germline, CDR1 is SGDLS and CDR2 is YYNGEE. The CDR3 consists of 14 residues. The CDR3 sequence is CASSLGLADYEQYF. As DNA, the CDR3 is TGTGCCAGCAGCCTGGGACTAGCGGACTACGAGCAGTACTTC.

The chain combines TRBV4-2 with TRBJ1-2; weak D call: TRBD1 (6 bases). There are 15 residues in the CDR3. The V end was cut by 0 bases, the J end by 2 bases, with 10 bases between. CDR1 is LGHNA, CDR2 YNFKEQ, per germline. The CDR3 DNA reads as TGTGCCAGCAGCCAAGATGGGGGGCTCAACTATGGCTACACCTTC. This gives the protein CASSQDGGLNYGYTF.

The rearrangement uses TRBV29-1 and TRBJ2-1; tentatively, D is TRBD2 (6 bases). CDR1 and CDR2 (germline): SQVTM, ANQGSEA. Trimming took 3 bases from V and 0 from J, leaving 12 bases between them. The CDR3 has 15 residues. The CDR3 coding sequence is TGCAGCGTTGAGGTGGACGGGAGCTCCTACAATGAGCAGTTCTTC. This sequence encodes CSVEVDGSSYNEQFF.

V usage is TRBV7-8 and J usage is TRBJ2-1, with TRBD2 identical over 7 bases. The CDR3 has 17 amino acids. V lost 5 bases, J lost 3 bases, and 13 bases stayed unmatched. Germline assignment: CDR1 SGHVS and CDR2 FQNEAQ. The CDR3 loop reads CASSPTLSGDFYNEQFF. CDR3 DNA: TGTGCCAGCAGCCCAACCCTGAGCGGGGATTTCTACAATGAGCAGTTCTTC. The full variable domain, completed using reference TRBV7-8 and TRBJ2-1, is GAGVSQSPRYKVAKRGQDVALRCDPISGHVSLFWYQQALGQGPEFLTYFQNEAQLDKSGLPSDRFFAERPEGSVSTLKIQRTQQEDSAVYLCASSPTLSGDFYNEQFFGPGTRLTVL.